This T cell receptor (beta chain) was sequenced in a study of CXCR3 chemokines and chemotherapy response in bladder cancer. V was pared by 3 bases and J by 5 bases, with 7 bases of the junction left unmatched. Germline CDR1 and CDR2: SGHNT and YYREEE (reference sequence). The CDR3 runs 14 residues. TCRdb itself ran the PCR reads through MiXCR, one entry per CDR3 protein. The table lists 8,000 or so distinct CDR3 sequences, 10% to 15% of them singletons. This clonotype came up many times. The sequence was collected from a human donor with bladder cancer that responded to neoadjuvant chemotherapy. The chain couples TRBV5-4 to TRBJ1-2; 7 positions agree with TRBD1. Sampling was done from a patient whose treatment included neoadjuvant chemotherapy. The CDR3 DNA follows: TGTGCCAGCAGCTGGGGGGACAGCATATATGGCTACACCTTC. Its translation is CASSWGDSIYGYTF.